One sample yielded the 5 T cell receptor beta chains listed below, sequenced in a study of blood T cell repertoires in COVID-19. The repertoire was sequenced with immunoSEQ multiplex PCR; TCRdb's copy has only in-frame clones and lacks some. The sample has roughly 270,000 clones; roughly 85% are singletons. Sample: peripheral blood. These receptors came from a man aged 50 or older with active or convalescent COVID-19.

The gene calls are TRBV5-1 and TRBJ1-2, with D possibly matching TRBD1 (5 bases). This CDR3 has 15 amino acids. V lost 0 bases, J lost 4 bases, and 13 bases lay in between. From germline, CDR1 is SGHRS and CDR2 YFSETQ. CDR3 region: CASSLAPGNTYGYTF. CDR3 bases: TGCGCCAGCAGCTTGGCTCCAGGGAACACCTATGGCTACACCTTC.

This clone was counted only a few times. This rearrangement joins TRBV5-1 to TRBJ1-1, with 8 bases lining up with TRBD1. Unmatched junction bases numbered 14, after V lost 3 bases and J lost 4 bases. Germline V gene sequence: CDR1 SGHRS, CDR2 YFSETQ. The CDR3 extends over 17 amino acids. CDR3 loop: CASSSRPRGQGVTEAFF. In DNA, the CDR3 is TGCGCCAGCAGCTCTAGGCCCAGGGGGCAAGGAGTCACTGAAGCTTTCTTT. Full variable domain (remainder filled in from reference TRBV5-1 and TRBJ1-1): KAGVTQTPRYLIKTRGQQVTLSCSPISGHRSVSWYQQTPGQGLQFLFEYFSETQRNKGNFPGRFSGRQFSNSRSEMNVSTLELGDSALYLCASSSRPRGQGVTEAFFGQGTRLTVV.

V and J are TRBV5-1 and TRBJ2-7; perhaps TRBD1 as D (5 bases). The CDR3 totals 15 residues. Germline values: CDR1 SGHRS, CDR2 YFSETQ. The V gene lost 3 bases and the J gene lost 1 base, with 14 bases spanning the gap. The CDR3 spells CASSSELGLSYEQYF. CDR3 coding DNA: TGCGCCAGCAGCTCCGAGCTGGGGCTTTCCTACGAGCAGTACTTC.

CDR3 in DNA: TGTGCCAGCAGCTTACGGGACAGCCCCCTACGAAATGAGCAGTTCTTC. Translation: CASSLRDSPLRNEQFF. The chain employs TRBV11-2 and TRBJ2-1; 7 bases agree with TRBD1. Germline trimming cut 2 bases from V and 7 bases from J; bases unmatched to any gene: 11. From germline, CDR1 is SGHAT and CDR2 FQNNGV. The CDR3 runs 16 residues. Based on the CDR3 plus reference TRBV11-2 and TRBJ2-1, the full variable domain is EAGVAQSPRYKIIEKRQSVAFWCNPISGHATLYWYQQILGQGPKLLIQFQNNGVVDDSQLPKDRFSAERLKGVDSTLKIQPAKLEDSAVYLCASSLRDSPLRNEQFFGPGTRLTVL.

The chain is built from TRBV7-6 and TRBJ1-1, with 10 bases lining up with TRBD1. The ends lost 6 bases at V and 6 bases at J; junction bases unmatched: 13. Germline loops: CDR1 SGHVS, CDR2 FNYEAQ. The CDR3 runs 16 residues. CDR3 DNA sequence: TGTGCCAGCAGTCGGACAGGGGGGGCTATTGCGGCTGAAGCTTTCTTT. Its protein product is CASSRTGGAIAAEAFF.